Listed below are T cell receptor beta chains from one sample, sequenced in a study of response to subunit inactivated influenza vaccine. From the RT-PCR reads, TCRdb called clonotypes with MiXCR, one entry per CDR3 protein. The sample holds about 520,000 distinct CDR3 sequences, approximately 6.9% seen once. This specimen consisted of PBMCs from blood, obtained less than 30 months after vaccination. The receptors were gathered from a man aged 45 to 70 who received an inactivated influenza vaccine. Both conserved end residues are trimmed from each CDR3. Size is stated for part of the rows, as once, few or many counts, or as a class when the clone is expanded.

>TRBV20-1|TRBJ2-7|.
SARGTGPRNEQY
>TRBV20-1|TRBJ2-1|many
SASYSGLYNEQF
>TRBV28|TRBJ2-7|few
ASSLRTARGQY
>TRBV20-1|TRBJ2-7|.
SAPKPTSGSSEQY
>TRBV10-3|TRBJ2-5|.
AINERGMQETQY
>TRBV4-3|TRBJ1-5|few
ASSQGGYNQPQH
>TRBV24-1|TRBJ1-1|many
ATSETGGFAEAF
>TRBV6-5|TRBJ2-7|few
ASSLSPRYEQY
>TRBV28|TRBJ2-1|few
ASSSPLRNEQF
>TRBV5-1|TRBJ2-5|.
ASSPFGQRQETQY